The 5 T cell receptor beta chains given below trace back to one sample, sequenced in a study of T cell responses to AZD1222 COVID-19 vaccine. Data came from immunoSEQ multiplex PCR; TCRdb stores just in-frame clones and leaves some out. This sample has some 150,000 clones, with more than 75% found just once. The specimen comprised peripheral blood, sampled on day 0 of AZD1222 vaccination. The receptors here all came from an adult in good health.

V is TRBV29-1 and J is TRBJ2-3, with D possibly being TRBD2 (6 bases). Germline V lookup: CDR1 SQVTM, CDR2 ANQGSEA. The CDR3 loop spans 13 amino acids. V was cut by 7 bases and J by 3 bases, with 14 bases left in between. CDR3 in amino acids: CSDRGIGTDTQYF. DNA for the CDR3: TGCAGCGACCGGGGGATCGGGACAGATACGCAGTATTTT.

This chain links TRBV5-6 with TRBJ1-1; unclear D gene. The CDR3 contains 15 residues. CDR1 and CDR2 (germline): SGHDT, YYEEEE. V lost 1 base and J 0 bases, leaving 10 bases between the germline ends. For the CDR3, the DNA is TGTGCCAGCAGCTTGAATCACGGGATGAACACTGAAGCTTTCTTT. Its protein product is CASSLNHGMNTEAFF.

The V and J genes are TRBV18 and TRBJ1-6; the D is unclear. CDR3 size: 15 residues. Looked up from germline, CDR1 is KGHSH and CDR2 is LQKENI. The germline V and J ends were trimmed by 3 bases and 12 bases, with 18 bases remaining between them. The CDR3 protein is CASSPRKDGEVPLHF. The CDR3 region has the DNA TGTGCCAGCTCACCCAGGAAGGATGGCGAAGTACCCCTCCACTTT.

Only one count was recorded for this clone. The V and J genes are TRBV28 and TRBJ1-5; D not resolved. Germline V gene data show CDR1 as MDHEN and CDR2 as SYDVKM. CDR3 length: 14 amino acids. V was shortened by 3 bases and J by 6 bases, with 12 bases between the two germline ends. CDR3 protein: CASSLYGSPQPQHF. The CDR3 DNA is TGTGCCAGCAGTTTGTATGGTTCCCCTCAGCCCCAGCATTTT.

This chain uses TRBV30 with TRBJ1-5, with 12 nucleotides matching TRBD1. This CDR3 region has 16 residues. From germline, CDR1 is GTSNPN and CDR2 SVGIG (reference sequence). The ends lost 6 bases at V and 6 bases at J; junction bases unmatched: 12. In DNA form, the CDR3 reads TGTGCCTGCGAAGCCACGGGACAGGGGGCACGTCAGCCCCAGCATTTT. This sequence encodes CACEATGQGARQPQHF.